A selection of T cell receptor beta chains follows, all from one sample in a study of technical replicates of blood from a handful of donors. The repertoire was sequenced with immunoSEQ multiplex PCR; TCRdb's copy has only in-frame clones and lacks some. The sample lists around 80,000 clones, approximately 97% seen once, with about 0.33% in the top ten. Specimen: T cells isolated from PBMCs. The receptors were gathered from a human donor in good health. Each CDR3 is given without its conserved first and last residue.

len: 10; j_gene: TRBJ2-2; v_gene: TRBV9; CDR3aa: ASSVSGVELF
len: 13; j_gene: TRBJ1-1; v_gene: TRBV9; CDR3aa: ASSVPLQGGTEAF
len: 12; j_gene: TRBJ2-7; v_gene: TRBV11-2; CDR3aa: ASSLTSGSYEQY
len: 12; j_gene: TRBJ1-1; v_gene: TRBV19; CDR3aa: ASSLGAGGAEAF
len: 11; j_gene: TRBJ2-3; v_gene: TRBV30; CDR3aa: ASPGGGTDTQY
len: 8; j_gene: TRBJ1-1; v_gene: TRBV10-3; CDR3aa: AIGDRQAF
len: 11; j_gene: TRBJ2-7; v_gene: TRBV2; CDR3aa: ASSGGATYEQY
len: 17; j_gene: TRBJ2-7; v_gene: TRBV7-6; CDR3aa: ASSYPSSQNRGEAYEQY
len: 12; j_gene: TRBJ2-5; v_gene: TRBV11-3; CDR3aa: ASSPAGGQETQY
len: 10; j_gene: TRBJ2-1; v_gene: TRBV7-9; CDR3aa: ASSFGGVEQF
len: 14; j_gene: TRBJ2-3; v_gene: TRBV13; CDR3aa: ASSSSRDRGTDTQY
len: 12; j_gene: TRBJ1-4; v_gene: TRBV6-1; CDR3aa: ASSAGTSNEKLF
len: 12; j_gene: TRBJ1-2; v_gene: TRBV19; CDR3aa: ASSIGQGTYGYT
len: 12; j_gene: TRBJ2-7; v_gene: TRBV2; CDR3aa: ASNEREYSYEQY
len: 13; j_gene: TRBJ2-1; v_gene: TRBV4-2; CDR3aa: ASSQGLADLNEQF
len: 12; j_gene: TRBJ1-1; v_gene: TRBV6-5; CDR3aa: ASSYSQGSTEAF
len: 15; j_gene: TRBJ2-1; v_gene: TRBV4-3; CDR3aa: ASSQDLISGTYNEQF
len: 12; j_gene: TRBJ2-5; v_gene: TRBV28; CDR3aa: ASSLIAGGETQY